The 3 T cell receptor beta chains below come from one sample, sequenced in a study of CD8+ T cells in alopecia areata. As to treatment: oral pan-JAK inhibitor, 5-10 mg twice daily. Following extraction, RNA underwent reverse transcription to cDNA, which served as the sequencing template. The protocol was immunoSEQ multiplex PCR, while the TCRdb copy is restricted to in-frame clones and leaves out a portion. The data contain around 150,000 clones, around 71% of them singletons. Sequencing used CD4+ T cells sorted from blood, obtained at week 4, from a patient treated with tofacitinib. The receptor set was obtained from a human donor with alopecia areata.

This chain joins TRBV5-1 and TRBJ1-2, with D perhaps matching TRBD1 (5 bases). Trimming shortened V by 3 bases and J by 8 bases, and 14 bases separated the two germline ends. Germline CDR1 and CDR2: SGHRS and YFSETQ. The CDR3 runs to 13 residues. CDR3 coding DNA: TGCGCCAGCAGCTCGGGGGGAAACGGCGGCTACACCTTC. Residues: CASSSGGNGGYTF.

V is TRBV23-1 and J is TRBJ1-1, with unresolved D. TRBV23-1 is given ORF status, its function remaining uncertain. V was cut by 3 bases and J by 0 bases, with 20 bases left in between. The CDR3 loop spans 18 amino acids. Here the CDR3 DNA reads TGCGCCAGCAGTCAGACCGATTTTGGCAGAAACATGAACACTGAAGCTTTCTTT. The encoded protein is CASSQTDFGRNMNTEAFF.

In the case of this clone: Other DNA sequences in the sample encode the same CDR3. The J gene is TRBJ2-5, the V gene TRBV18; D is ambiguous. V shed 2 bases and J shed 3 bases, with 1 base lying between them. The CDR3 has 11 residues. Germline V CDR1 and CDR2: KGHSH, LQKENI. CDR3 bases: TGTGCCAGCTCACCAAAAGAGACCCAGTACTTC. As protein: CASSPKETQYF.